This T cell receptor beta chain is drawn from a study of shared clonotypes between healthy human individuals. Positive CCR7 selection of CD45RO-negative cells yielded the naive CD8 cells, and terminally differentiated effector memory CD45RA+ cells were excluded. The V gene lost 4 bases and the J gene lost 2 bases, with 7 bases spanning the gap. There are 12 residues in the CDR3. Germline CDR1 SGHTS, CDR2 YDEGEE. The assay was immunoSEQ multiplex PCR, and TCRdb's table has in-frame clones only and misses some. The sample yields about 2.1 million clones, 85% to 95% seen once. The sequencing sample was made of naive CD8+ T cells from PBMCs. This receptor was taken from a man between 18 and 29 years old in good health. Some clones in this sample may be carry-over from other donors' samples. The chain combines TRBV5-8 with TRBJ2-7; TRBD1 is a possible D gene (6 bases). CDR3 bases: TGTGCCAGCAGCCGGGACACCTACGAGCAGTACTTC. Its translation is CASSRDTYEQYF.